The 9 T cell receptor beta chains in this list originate from one sample, sequenced in a study of cytomegalovirus exposure and HLA in healthy donors. Primers for the PCR totalled 60 Vbeta and 13 Jbeta. The table came from immunoSEQ multiplex PCR; TCRdb's copy has only in-frame clones and leaves some out. This table holds approximately 130,000 clones, about 80% found once. The sequenced material came from PBMCs. The receptors shown here come from a man in his fifties or sixties in good health and CMV-seronegative.

V is TRBV11-2 and J is TRBJ2-7; 8 bases match TRBD2. J was trimmed by 4 bases and V by 1 base; bases with no gene match: 3. The germline V gene encodes CDR1 SGHAT and CDR2 FQNNGV. CDR3 length equals 14 residues. The CDR3 DNA reads as TGTGCCAGCAGCTTAGGAACGGGAGGGTACGAGCAGTACTTC. It translates to CASSLGTGGYEQYF.

The gene calls are TRBV7-9 and TRBJ2-1; D is perhaps TRBD1 (6 bases). V lost 3 bases to trimming and J lost 8 bases, with 17 bases between them. The CDR3 sequence is 15 residues long. Germline V lookup: CDR1 SEHNR, CDR2 FQNEAQ (reference sequence). Written as DNA, the CDR3 is TGTGCCAGCAGCTTGCGCGCACAGGGTGATCATGAGCAGTTCTTC. It is translated as CASSLRAQGDHEQFF.

V usage is TRBV30 and J usage is TRBJ2-2; 8 bases agree with TRBD1. Trimming cost V 5 bases and J 0 bases; bases outside gene matches: 17. The CDR3 has 19 amino acids. Germline-derived CDR1 and CDR2 are GTSNPN and SVGIG (reference sequence). CDR3 amino acids: CAWVAGTGYPPANTGELFF. Here the CDR3 DNA reads TGTGCCTGGGTTGCCGGGACAGGTTACCCCCCGGCGAACACCGGGGAGCTGTTTTTT.

This sequence joins TRBV7-2 and TRBJ2-7; perhaps TRBD2 as D (6 bases). Germline values: CDR1 SGHTA, CDR2 FQGNSA. The length of the CDR3 is 14 residues. V was pared by 4 bases and J by 1 base, with 11 bases between. The CDR3 spells CASSSSGVSYEQYF. For the CDR3, the DNA is TGTGCCAGCAGCTCATCGGGAGTGTCCTACGAGCAGTACTTC.

This clone came up a few times. The chain is built from TRBV10-2 and TRBJ2-1; D is possibly TRBD2 (6 bases). Trimming stripped 4 bases from V and 7 bases from J, with 8 bases between. From germline, CDR1 is WSHSY and CDR2 SAAADI. The CDR3 sequence is 12 residues long. The DNA for the CDR3 is TGCGCCAGCAGTGGGGCGGGAAATGAGCAGTTCTTC. Translating gives CASSGAGNEQFF.

Only one count was recorded for this clone. The genes are TRBV28 and TRBJ2-5; D might be TRBD1 (6 bases). The CDR3 extends over 16 amino acids. The V end was cut by 3 bases, the J end by 1 base, with 15 bases between. CDR1 is MDHEN and CDR2 is SYDVKM in the germline V gene. CDR3 region: CASSLGGGESQETQYF. Written as DNA, the CDR3 is TGTGCCAGCAGTTTGGGTGGGGGCGAGAGCCAAGAGACCCAGTACTTC.

This sequence joins TRBV7-2 and TRBJ2-5; TRBD2 aligns across 11 bases. V was clipped by 1 base and J by 4 bases; unmatched bases: 5. The CDR3 contains 16 residues. Germline V gene data show CDR1 as SGHTA and CDR2 as FQGNSA. The CDR3 reads CASSLVGTSGRETQYF. The DNA for the CDR3 is TGTGCCAGCAGCTTAGTAGGGACTAGCGGAAGAGAGACCCAGTACTTC.

The rearrangement uses TRBV7-9 and TRBJ1-4, with TRBD1 as a possible D gene (5 bases). Looked up from germline, CDR1 is SEHNR and CDR2 is FQNEAQ (reference sequence). The CDR3 totals 15 residues. Between the trimmed V and J ends, which lost 4 bases and 1 base, there was a span of 10 bases. CDR3 residues: CASSSGGVTNEKLFF. CDR3 coding DNA: TGTGCCAGCAGCTCCGGGGGGGTAACTAATGAAAAACTGTTTTTT.

The chain combines TRBV2 with TRBJ2-7; D possibly corresponds to TRBD2 (6 bases). V lost 2 bases to trimming and J lost 6 bases, with 14 bases between them. Germline CDR1 and CDR2: SNHLY and FYNNEI. This CDR3 spans 14 amino acids. CDR3 DNA sequence: TGTGCCAGCAGTGAAAGTGGACTAAGATTCGAGCAGTACTTC. The encoded protein is CASSESGLRFEQYF. The full variable domain, rest sourced from reference TRBV2 and TRBJ2-7, is EPEVTQTPSHQVTQMGQEVILRCVPISNHLYFYWYRQILGQKVEFLVSFYNNEISEKSEIFDDQFSVERPDGSNFTLKIRSTKLEDSAMYFCASSESGLRFEQYFGPGTRLTVT.